Listed here are 19 T cell receptor beta chains from one sample, sequenced in a study of T cells in Graves' hyperthyroidism and ophthalmopathy. Amplification of TCR beta CDR3 regions used RNA as the template. HTBI primers drove first-round RT-PCR of the TCR CDR3. MiXCR, run by TCRdb on the multiplex PCR reads, gives a single entry per CDR3 protein. The sample yields about 640,000 distinct CDR3 sequences, less than 25% seen once. Sequencing was performed on blood. The receptors here all came from a man aged 25 to 45 with Graves' ophthalmopathy.

The chain employs TRBV15 and TRBJ2-4, with D possibly being TRBD1 or TRBD2 (5 bases each). The CDR3 consists of 13 residues. Germline CDR1 and CDR2: LNHNV and YYDKDF (reference sequence). The V gene lost 0 bases and the J gene lost 8 bases, with 8 bases spanning the gap. The chain's CDR3 is CATSRDRGDIQYF. In DNA, the CDR3 is TGTGCCACCAGCAGAGATCGAGGGGACATTCAGTACTTC.

This clonotype has only a few counts. V usage is TRBV14 and J usage is TRBJ2-7, with 9 bases lining up with TRBD1. V gave up 0 bases and J gave up 5 bases; unmatched junction bases: 8. The CDR3 runs 16 residues. The germline gives CDR1 SGHDN, CDR2 FVKESK. The CDR3 region has the DNA TGTGCCAGCAGCCAAGACGGGACAGGGAATGCCAACGAGCAGTACTTC. Translation gives CASSQDGTGNANEQYF.

The rearrangement links TRBV7-2 to TRBJ2-7; 12 bases are a match to TRBD1. CDR1 and CDR2 from the germline V gene are SGHTA and FQGNSA. This CDR3 has 16 residues. Trimming took 2 bases from V and 7 from J; bases not matched to a gene: 9. CDR3 sequence reads: CASSLNWDRGQREQYF. The CDR3 DNA sequence: TGTGCCAGCAGCTTAAACTGGGACAGGGGGCAGAGGGAGCAGTACTTC.

Comments on this clonotype: Compared with germline, one end of the junction differs, possibly owing to a read error. The V call is TRBV6-2 or TRBV6-3, the J call TRBJ2-3; unclear D gene. In germline, CDR1 is MNHEY, CDR2 SVGEGT. CDR3 size: 14 residues. The CDR3 loop reads CASSYSRTTDTQCF. The CDR3 DNA follows: TGTGCCAGCAGTTACTCGAGGACCACAGATACGCAGTGTTTT.

This clonotype was observed a handful of times. The chain carries TRBV11-2 and TRBJ2-2; 8 nucleotides align to TRBD1. Germline CDR1 reads SGHAT; CDR2 reads FQNNGV. This CDR3 has 19 residues. V shed 2 bases, J shed 2 bases, and the junction held 13 bases outside the gene matches. CDR3 region: CASSLLGPGQGANTGELFF. In DNA form, the CDR3 reads TGTGCCAGCAGCTTATTAGGCCCCGGACAGGGAGCCAACACCGGGGAGCTGTTTTTT.

This chain links TRBV6-2 or TRBV6-3 with TRBJ2-7; the match to TRBD1 covers 8 bases. Losses at the gene ends were 0 bases for V and 0 bases for J; bases not matched to a gene: 7. The CDR3 covers 17 residues. The germline V gene has CDR1 MNHEY and CDR2 SVGEGT. The CDR3 DNA is TGTGCCAGCAGTTACTCGAGGACAGGGTTTACCTCCTACGAGCAGTACTTC. This codes for CASSYSRTGFTSYEQYF.

This clonotype has ten or more counts. This chain joins TRBV12-3 or TRBV12-4 and TRBJ2-4; 9 bases align to TRBD1. The CDR3 runs 15 residues. V lost 6 bases to trimming and J lost 4 bases; unmatched junction nucleotides: 7. CDR3 DNA sequence: TGTGCCAGCAGCGTCGGAGGACAGGGGAAAAACATTCAGTACTTC. This translates into CASSVGGQGKNIQYF.

The table lists this clonotype with a few counts. This rearrangement joins TRBV27 to TRBJ2-5, with 11 bases fitting TRBD2. The CDR3 spans 16 residues. Unmatched junction bases numbered 4, after V lost 0 bases and J lost 4 bases. Germline loops: CDR1 MNHEY, CDR2 SMNVEV (reference sequence). The CDR3 DNA follows: TGTGCCAGCAGTTTATCCATAGCGGGAGGGGCAGAGACCCAGTACTTC. Translated, it gives CASSLSIAGGAETQYF.

This clonotype appeared many times. The V call is TRBV11-1, the J call TRBJ2-1, with a tentative D call TRBD2 (5 bases). The CDR3 length is 17 residues. V was trimmed by 4 bases and J by 4 bases, leaving 20 bases between them. Germline loops: CDR1 SGHAT, CDR2 FQDESV (reference sequence). Written as DNA, the CDR3 is TGTGCCAGCAGCTCGAGGGAGCTCGGGCAGATATACAATGAGCAGTTCTTC. Protein sequence: CASSSRELGQIYNEQFF.

This clonotype was seen repeatedly, ten times or more. The rearrangement links TRBV28 to TRBJ2-3; tentative D call: TRBD2 (6 bases). V lost 7 bases, J lost 3 bases, and 20 bases lay in between. Germline CDR1 reads MDHEN; CDR2 reads SYDVKM. This CDR3 is built from 16 residues. CDR3 protein: CASTTRGAEGTDTQYF. In DNA form, the CDR3 reads TGTGCCAGCACCACCCGAGGAGCGGAGGGTACAGATACGCAGTATTTT. Full variable domain (rest looked up from reference TRBV28 and TRBJ2-3): DVKVTQSSRYLVKRTGEKVFLECVQDMDHENMFWYRQDPGLGLRLIYFSYDVKMKEKGDIPEGYSVSREKKERFSLILESASTNQTSMYLCASTTRGAEGTDTQYFGPGTRLTVL.

Of note for this clonotype: At one of its ends the junction is not consistent with the germline gene, which may arise from a read error. V usage is TRBV5-1 and J usage is TRBJ1-1, with D uncertain. The CDR3 sequence is 15 residues long. CDR1 and CDR2 from the germline V gene are SGHRS and YFSETQ. The CDR3, as DNA: TGCGCCGGCAGACAAGACGGATCTATGAACACTGAAGCTTTCTTT. Protein sequence: CAGRQDGSMNTEAFF.

This clonotype was counted a single time. The chain links TRBV7-2 to TRBJ2-5, with 12 positions matching TRBD2. CDR3 length: 14 amino acids. Germline V gives CDR1 SGHTA, CDR2 FQGNSA. The V segment lost 8 bases and the J segment 1 base; nucleotides outside the gene matches: 2. CDR3 DNA: TGTGCCAGCGAACTAGCGGGAGGCCAAGAGACCCAGTACTTC. This encodes CASELAGGQETQYF.

This clonotype has a count of ten or more. The V and J genes are TRBV30 and TRBJ1-1; D is unresolved. Between the trimmed V and J ends, which lost 4 bases and 2 bases, there was a span of 14 bases. CDR3 size: 14 residues. Germline-derived CDR1 and CDR2 are GTSNPN and SVGIG (reference sequence). This CDR3 is CAWTGETYNTEAFF. DNA of the CDR3: TGTGCCTGGACAGGCGAAACTTACAACACTGAAGCTTTCTTT.

This clonotype has only a few counts. The J gene is TRBJ2-2, the V gene TRBV12-3 or TRBV12-4; D is ambiguous. The CDR3 covers 16 residues. The V end lost 3 bases, the J end lost 2 bases, and 13 bases lay between the germline ends. CDR3 amino acids: CASSFARRINTGELFF. The CDR3 DNA is TGTGCCAGCAGTTTCGCTCGCCGGATTAACACCGGGGAGCTGTTTTTT.

CDR3 protein: CATWGVLANEQFF. The CDR3 bases are TGTGCCACGTGGGGTGTCCTTGCCAATGAGCAGTTCTTC. V usage is TRBV6-1 and J usage is TRBJ2-1; D remains unclear. CDR3 length: 13 amino acids. The V and J ends lost 10 bases and 6 bases respectively, with 16 bases between them. Germline values: CDR1 MNHNS, CDR2 SASEGT.

This clonotype turned up a few times. The DNA of the CDR3 is TGCGCCAGCAGCTCGGGGACTAGCGGGATGGATGAGCAGTTCTTC. It is translated as CASSSGTSGMDEQFF. This sequence joins TRBV5-1 and TRBJ2-1, with 13 bases fitting TRBD2. Germline-derived CDR1 and CDR2 are SGHRS and YFSETQ. V lost 3 bases to trimming and J lost 8 bases; unmatched junction nucleotides: 5. This CDR3 region has 15 residues.

The chain is built from TRBV28 and TRBJ2-3; D may be TRBD1 or TRBD2 (5 bases each). The CDR3 length is 13 residues. Germline values: CDR1 MDHEN, CDR2 SYDVKM. V was shortened by 5 bases and J by 8 bases, with 14 bases between the two germline ends. The CDR3 sequence is CASSPSGHGTQYF. The CDR3 nucleotides read TGTGCCAGCAGTCCCTCGGGGCATGGTACGCAGTATTTT.

This clonotype showed up just a few times. This chain connects TRBV27 to TRBJ1-2; 9 bases match TRBD1. V lost 5 bases to trimming and J lost 8 bases; unmatched junction nucleotides: 9. Germline V lookup: CDR1 MNHEY, CDR2 SMNVEV (reference sequence). CDR3 length: 14 residues. The CDR3, as DNA: TGTGCCAGCAGTCTCCAGACAGGGGGTGGCGGCTACACCTTC. Protein: CASSLQTGGGGYTF.

This clonotype was counted only a few times. The V gene is TRBV27, the J gene TRBJ2-1; 16 bases match TRBD2. CDR1 is MNHEY, CDR2 SMNVEV, per germline (reference sequence). The V and J ends lost 2 bases and 2 bases, in that order; junction bases with no gene match: 6. The CDR3 spans 19 residues. This chain's CDR3 is CASSLRGTSGRAPYNEQFF. In DNA, the CDR3 is TGTGCCAGCAGTTTACGGGGGACTAGCGGGAGGGCACCCTACAATGAGCAGTTCTTC.